This T cell receptor (beta chain) originates from a study of blood T cell repertoires in COVID-19. Seattle patients were enrolled while actively infected and followed longitudinally. Looked up from germline, CDR1 is SEHNR and CDR2 is FQNEAQ (reference sequence). This CDR3 has 13 residues. Trimming took 8 bases from V and 7 from J; bases not matched to a gene: 7. This clone has only one observation. Data came from immunoSEQ multiplex PCR; TCRdb stores just in-frame clones and leaves some out. This sample has under 550,000 clones; around 90% occur once, and the top ten carry 0.75% to 0.85%. This clonotype originated in a man aged 18 to 35 with COVID-19, enrolled during active disease. Sequenced input: peripheral blood. The chain is built from TRBV7-9 and TRBJ2-3, with TRBD2 matching over 9 bases. CDR3 residues: CASGAGGPHTQYF. Here the CDR3 DNA reads TGTGCCAGCGGGGCGGGGGGGCCGCATACGCAGTATTTT.